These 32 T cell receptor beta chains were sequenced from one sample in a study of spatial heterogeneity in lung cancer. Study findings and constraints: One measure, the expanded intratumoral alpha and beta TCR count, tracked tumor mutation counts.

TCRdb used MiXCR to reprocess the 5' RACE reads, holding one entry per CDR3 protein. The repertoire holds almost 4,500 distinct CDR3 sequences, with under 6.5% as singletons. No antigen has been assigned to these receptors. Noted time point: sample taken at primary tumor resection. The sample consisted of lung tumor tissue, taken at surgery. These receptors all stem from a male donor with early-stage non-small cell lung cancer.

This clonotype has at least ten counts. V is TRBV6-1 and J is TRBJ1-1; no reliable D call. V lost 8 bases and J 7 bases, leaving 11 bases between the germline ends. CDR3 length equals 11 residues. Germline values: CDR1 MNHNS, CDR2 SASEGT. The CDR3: CASVGKLEAFF. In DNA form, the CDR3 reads TGTGCCAGCGTGGGCAAGCTTGAAGCTTTCTTT.

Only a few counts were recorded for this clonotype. CDR3 sequence: CAISEPLGLGQNEQFF. The CDR3 bases are TGTGCCATCAGTGAGCCCCTCGGACTAGGCCAAAATGAGCAGTTCTTC. V usage is TRBV10-3 and J usage is TRBJ2-1; 7 bases match TRBD2. The V segment lost 2 bases and the J segment 7 bases; nucleotides outside the gene matches: 11. Germline lookup yields CDR1 ENHRY and CDR2 SYGVKD. The CDR3 runs to 16 residues.

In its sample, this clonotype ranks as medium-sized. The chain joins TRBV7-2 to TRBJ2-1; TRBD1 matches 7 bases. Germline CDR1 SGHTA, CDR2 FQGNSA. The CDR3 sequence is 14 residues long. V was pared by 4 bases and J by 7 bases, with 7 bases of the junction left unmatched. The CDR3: CASSSDRAQNEQFF. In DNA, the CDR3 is TGTGCCAGCAGCTCCGACAGGGCGCAGAATGAGCAGTTCTTC.

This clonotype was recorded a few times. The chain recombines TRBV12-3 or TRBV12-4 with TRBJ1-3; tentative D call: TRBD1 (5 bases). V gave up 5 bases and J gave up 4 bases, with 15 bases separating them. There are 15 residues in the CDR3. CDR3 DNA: TGTGCCAGCAGTCCCCTGGGAGGGGTCGGAAACACCATATATTTT. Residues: CASSPLGGVGNTIYF.

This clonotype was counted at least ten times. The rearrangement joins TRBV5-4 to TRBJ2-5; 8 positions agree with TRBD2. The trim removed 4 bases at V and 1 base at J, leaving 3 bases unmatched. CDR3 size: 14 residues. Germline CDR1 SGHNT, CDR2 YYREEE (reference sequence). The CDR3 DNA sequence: TGTGCCAGCAGCCTCGGGACTAGCCAAGAGACCCAGTACTTC. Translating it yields CASSLGTSQETQYF.

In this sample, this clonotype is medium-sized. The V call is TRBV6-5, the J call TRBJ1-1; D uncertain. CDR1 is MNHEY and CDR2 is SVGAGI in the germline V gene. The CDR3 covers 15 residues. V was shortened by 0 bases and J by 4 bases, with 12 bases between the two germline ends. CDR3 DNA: TGTGCCAGCAGTTACTCGAATGGAAGAGCCACTGAAGCTTTCTTT. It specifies CASSYSNGRATEAFF.

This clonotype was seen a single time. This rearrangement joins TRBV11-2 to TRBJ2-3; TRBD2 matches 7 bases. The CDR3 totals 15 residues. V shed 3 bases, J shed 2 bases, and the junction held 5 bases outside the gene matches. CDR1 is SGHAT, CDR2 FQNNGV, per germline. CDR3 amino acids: CASSFGGGNTDTQYF. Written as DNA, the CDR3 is TGTGCCAGCAGCTTTGGGGGGGGGAACACAGATACGCAGTATTTT. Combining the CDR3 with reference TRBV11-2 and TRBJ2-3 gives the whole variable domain EAGVAQSPRYKIIEKRQSVAFWCNPISGHATLYWYQQILGQGPKLLIQFQNNGVVDDSQLPKDRFSAERLKGVDSTLKIQPAKLEDSAVYLCASSFGGGNTDTQYFGPGTRLTVL.

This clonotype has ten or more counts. The CDR3 coding sequence is TGTGCAAGTCGCCCAAGAACTAGCGGGAGAAATGAGCAGTTCTTC. Encoded protein: CASRPRTSGRNEQFF. The chain uses TRBV12-2 and TRBJ2-1; the listed D gene, TRBD2, was not tested against the DNA. TRBV12-2 is a documented pseudogene. This CDR3 has 15 residues.

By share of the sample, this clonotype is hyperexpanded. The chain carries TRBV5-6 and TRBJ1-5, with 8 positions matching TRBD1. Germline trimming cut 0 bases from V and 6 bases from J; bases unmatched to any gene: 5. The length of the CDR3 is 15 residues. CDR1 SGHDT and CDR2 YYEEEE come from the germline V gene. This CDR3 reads CASSLAGQGAQPQHF. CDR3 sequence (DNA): TGTGCCAGCAGCTTGGCTGGACAGGGCGCTCAGCCCCAGCATTTT.

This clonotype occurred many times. CDR3 nucleotides: TGCGCCAGCAGCCAAGCAGGGACAGCTTACAATGAGCAGTTCTTC. This translates into CASSQAGTAYNEQFF. The rearrangement uses TRBV4-1 and TRBJ2-1; 7 bases map to TRBD1. Germline trimming cut 1 base from V and 4 bases from J; bases unmatched to any gene: 4. In germline, CDR1 is MGHRA, CDR2 YSYEKL. There are 15 residues in the CDR3.

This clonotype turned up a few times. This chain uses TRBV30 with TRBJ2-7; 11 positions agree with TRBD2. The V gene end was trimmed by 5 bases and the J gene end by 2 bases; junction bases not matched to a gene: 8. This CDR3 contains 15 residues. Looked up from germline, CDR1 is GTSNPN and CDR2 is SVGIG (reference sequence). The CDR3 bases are TGTGCCTGGGGACCGGGACTAGCGGCTACCTACGAGCAGTACTTC. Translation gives CAWGPGLAATYEQYF.

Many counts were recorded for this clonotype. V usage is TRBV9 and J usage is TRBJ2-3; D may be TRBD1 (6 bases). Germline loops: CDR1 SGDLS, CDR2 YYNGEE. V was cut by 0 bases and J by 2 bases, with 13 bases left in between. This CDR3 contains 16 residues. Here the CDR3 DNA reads TGTGCCAGCAGCGTAGGTGGCAGGGGCCCCACAGATACGCAGTATTTT. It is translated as CASSVGGRGPTDTQYF.

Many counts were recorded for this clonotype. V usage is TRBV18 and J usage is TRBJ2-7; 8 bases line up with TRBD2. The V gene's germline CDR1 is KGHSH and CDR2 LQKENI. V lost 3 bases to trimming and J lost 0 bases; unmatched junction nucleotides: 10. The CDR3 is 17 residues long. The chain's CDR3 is CASSPASGLGDSYEQYF. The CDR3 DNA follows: TGTGCCAGCTCACCGGCTAGCGGGCTGGGAGACTCCTACGAGCAGTACTTC.

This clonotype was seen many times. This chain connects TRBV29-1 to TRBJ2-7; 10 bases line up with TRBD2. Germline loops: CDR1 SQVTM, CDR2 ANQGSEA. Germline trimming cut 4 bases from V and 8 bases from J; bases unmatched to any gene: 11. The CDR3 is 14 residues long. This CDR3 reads CSVVAGTSDNKQYF. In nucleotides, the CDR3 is TGCAGCGTTGTTGCCGGGACTAGCGATAATAAGCAGTACTTC.

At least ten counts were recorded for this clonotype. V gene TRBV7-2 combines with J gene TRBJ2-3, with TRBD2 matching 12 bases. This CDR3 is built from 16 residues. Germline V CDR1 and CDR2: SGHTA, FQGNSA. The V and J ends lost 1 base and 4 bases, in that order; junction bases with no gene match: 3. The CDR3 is CASSLGLAGGADTQYF. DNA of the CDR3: TGTGCCAGCAGCTTAGGGCTAGCGGGGGGGGCAGATACGCAGTATTTT.

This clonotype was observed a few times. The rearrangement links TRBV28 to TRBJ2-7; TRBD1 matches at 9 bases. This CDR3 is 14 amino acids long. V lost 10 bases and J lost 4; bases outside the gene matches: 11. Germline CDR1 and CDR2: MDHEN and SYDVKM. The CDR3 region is CATHPAGQGYEQYF. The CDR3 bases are TGTGCCACCCACCCCGCGGGACAGGGTTACGAGCAGTACTTC. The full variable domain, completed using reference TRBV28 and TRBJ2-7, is DVKVTQSSRYLVKRTGEKVFLECVQDMDHENMFWYRQDPGLGLRLIYFSYDVKMKEKGDIPEGYSVSREKKERFSLILESASTNQTSMYLCATHPAGQGYEQYFGPGTRLTVT.

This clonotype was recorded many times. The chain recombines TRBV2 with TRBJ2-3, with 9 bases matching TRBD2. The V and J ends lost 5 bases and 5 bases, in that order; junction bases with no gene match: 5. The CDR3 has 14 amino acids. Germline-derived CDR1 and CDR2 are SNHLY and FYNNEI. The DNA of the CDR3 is TGTGCCAGCAGTATGGGACTAGCCTTAGATACGCAGTATTTT. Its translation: CASSMGLALDTQYF.

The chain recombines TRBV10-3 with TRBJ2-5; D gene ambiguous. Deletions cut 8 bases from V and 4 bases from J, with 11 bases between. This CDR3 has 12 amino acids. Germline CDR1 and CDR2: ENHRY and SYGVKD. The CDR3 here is CAIRPEGETQYF. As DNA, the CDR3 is TGTGCCATCCGACCGGAAGGAGAGACCCAGTACTTC.

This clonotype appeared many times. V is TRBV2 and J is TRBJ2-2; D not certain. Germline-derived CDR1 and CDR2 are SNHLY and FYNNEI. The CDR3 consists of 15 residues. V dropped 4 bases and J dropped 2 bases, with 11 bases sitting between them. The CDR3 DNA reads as TGTGCCAGCAGTGGGGGTGGGAAAAACACCGGGGAGCTGTTTTTT. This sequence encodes CASSGGGKNTGELFF.

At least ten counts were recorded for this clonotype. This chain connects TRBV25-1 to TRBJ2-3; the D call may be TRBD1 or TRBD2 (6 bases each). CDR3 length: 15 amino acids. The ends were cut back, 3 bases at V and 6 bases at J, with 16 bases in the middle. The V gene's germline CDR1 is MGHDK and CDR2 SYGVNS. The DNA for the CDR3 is TGTGCCAGCAGTGACCTAAGGGGGGCCTACGATACGCAGTATTTT. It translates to CASSDLRGAYDTQYF.

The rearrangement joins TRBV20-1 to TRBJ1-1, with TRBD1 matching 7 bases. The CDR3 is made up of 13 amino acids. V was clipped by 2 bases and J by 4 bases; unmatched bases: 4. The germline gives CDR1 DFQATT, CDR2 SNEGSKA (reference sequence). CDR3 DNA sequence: TGCAGTGCTAGACCAGGGGGGGGCACTGAAGCTTTCTTT. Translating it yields CSARPGGGTEAFF.

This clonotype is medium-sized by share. CDR3 DNA sequence: TGTGCCGTCACAGGTTACACTGAAGCTTTCTTT. Translation: CAVTGYTEAFF. The V gene is TRBV28, the J gene TRBJ1-1; D may be TRBD1 (5 bases). The CDR3 runs to 11 residues. CDR1 MDHEN and CDR2 SYDVKM come from the germline V gene. V lost 11 bases, J lost 3 bases, and 10 bases lay in between.

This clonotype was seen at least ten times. The CDR3 loop reads CASSWSAADGYTF. DNA for the CDR3: TGCGCCAGCAGCTGGTCCGCGGCGGATGGCTACACCTTC. V is TRBV5-1 and J is TRBJ1-2; D not resolved. V lost 3 bases, J lost 6 bases, and 12 bases lay in between. The CDR3 spans 13 residues. Looked up from germline, CDR1 is SGHRS and CDR2 is YFSETQ.

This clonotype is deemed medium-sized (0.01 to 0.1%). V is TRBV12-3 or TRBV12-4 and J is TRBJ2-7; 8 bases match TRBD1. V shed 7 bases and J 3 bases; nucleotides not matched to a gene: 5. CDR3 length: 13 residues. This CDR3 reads CASTPGGNYEQYF. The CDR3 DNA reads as TGTGCCAGCACCCCAGGGGGCAACTACGAGCAGTACTTC.

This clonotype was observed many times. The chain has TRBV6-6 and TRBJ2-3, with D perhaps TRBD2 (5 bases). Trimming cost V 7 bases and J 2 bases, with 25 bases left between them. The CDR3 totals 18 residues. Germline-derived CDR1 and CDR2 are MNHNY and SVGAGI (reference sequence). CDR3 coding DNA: TGTGCCAGCACCTCCGGAGGAGAGGCCCAAACCTTCACAGATACGCAGTATTTT. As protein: CASTSGGEAQTFTDTQYF.

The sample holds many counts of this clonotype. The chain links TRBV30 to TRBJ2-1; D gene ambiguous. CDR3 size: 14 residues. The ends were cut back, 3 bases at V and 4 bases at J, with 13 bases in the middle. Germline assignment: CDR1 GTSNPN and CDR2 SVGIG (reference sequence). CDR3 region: CAWRGDTEYNEQFF. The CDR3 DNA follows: TGTGCCTGGAGGGGTGACACCGAGTACAATGAGCAGTTCTTC.

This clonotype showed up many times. This CDR3 reads CASSFLGGSYEQYF. DNA of the CDR3: TGTGCCAGCAGCTTCCTCGGGGGCTCCTACGAGCAGTACTTC. V and J are TRBV7-2 and TRBJ2-7; D is perhaps TRBD2 (6 bases). The V gene's germline CDR1 is SGHTA and CDR2 FQGNSA. Between the trimmed V and J ends, which lost 3 bases and 0 bases, there was a span of 9 bases. This CDR3 is 14 amino acids long.

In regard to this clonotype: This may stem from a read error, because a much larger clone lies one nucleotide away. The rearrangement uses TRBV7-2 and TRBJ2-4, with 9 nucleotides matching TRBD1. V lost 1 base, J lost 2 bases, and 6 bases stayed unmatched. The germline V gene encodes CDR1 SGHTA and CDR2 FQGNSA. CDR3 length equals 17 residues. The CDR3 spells CASSLGLGQGTKNIQYF. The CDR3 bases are TGTGCCAGCAGCTTAGGTCTCGGACAGGGGACCAAAAACATTCAGTACTTC.

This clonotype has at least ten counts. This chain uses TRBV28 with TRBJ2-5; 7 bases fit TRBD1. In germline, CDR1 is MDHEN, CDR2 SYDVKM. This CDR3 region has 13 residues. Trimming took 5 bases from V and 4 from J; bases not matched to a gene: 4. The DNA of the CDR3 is TGTGCCAGCAGTAAACAGGGGTTAGAGACCCAGTACTTC. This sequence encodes CASSKQGLETQYF.

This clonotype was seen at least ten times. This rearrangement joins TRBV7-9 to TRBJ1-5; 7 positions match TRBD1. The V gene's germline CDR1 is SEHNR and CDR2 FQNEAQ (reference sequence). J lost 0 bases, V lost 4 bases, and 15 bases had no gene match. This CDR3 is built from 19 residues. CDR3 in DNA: TGTGCCAGCAGCTCTGGGACAGCAAAGGATCTACGTAGCAATCAGCCCCAGCATTTT. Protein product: CASSSGTAKDLRSNQPQHF.

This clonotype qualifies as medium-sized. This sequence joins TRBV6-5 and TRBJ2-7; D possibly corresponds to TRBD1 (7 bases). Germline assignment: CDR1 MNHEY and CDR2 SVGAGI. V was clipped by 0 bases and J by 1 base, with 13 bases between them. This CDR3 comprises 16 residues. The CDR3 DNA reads TGTGCCAGCAGTTACTCGGGCGGGACAGTTTCCTACGAGCAGTACTTC. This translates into CASSYSGGTVSYEQYF.

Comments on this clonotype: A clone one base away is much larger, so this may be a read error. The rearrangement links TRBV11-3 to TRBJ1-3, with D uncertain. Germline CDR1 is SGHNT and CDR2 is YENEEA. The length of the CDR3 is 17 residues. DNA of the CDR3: TGTGCCAGCAGCCAATCCAACAGCCCCAGCTCTAGAAACACCATATATTTT. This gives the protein CASSQSNSPSSRNTIYF.